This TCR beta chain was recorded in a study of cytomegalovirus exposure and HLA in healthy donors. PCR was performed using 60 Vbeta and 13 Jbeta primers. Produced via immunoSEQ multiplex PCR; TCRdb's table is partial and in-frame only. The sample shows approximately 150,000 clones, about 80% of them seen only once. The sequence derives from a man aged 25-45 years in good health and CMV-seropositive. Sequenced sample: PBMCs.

The CDR3 loop reads CASNGGSLDTQYF. Here the CDR3 DNA reads TGTGCCAGTAACGGGGGTAGTCTGGATACGCAGTATTTT. The genes are TRBV19 and TRBJ2-3; perhaps TRBD2 as D (6 bases). The CDR3 covers 13 residues. Germline CDR1 reads LNHDA; CDR2 reads SQIVND (reference sequence). V was trimmed by 7 bases and J by 6 bases, leaving 14 bases between them.